This record looks at one T cell receptor (beta chain) sequence and its context. No cognate antigen has been identified for it. No per-base quality is available; no much larger clone lies one base away. V is trimmed back by 3 bases and J by 4 bases, and the junction contains 15 bases that no gene match accounts for. The germline V gene encodes CDR1 DFQATT and CDR2 SNEGSKA (reference sequence). From cysteine to phenylalanine, the CDR3 is 17 amino acids long. Only the CDR3 DNA stays, 51 bases, in frame from base 1. This specimen belongs to a study of regulatory T cells in long-lasting Graves disease (dated by TCRdb to the early 2020s). Regarding the complete study: To count as having persistent Graves' disease, a patient had to have received antithyroid drug treatment for over 5 years with TSH receptor autoantibodies remaining persistently positive. On average, persistent Graves' disease patients in the clinical cohort had been on antithyroid drugs for about 9.7 years. Peripheral blood TCR sequencing and RNA sequencing compared persistent Graves' disease patients with newly diagnosed Graves' disease patients. The study was conducted in China and was registered as a clinical trial. A total of roughly 33 samples were covered by TCR sequencing, comprising around 13 persistent and around 20 newly diagnosed Graves' disease patients. Overall study results and their limits: A larger number of public clonotypes was shared among persistent patients (2,741) than among newly diagnosed patients (approximately 1,000). The authors noted that the small sample size was a limitation that may lower accuracy. Only peripheral blood was studied, because thyroid tissue, the primary lesion, was inaccessible. TRBV28, TRBJ1-2 and TRBJ2-5 were preferentially used in persistent disease, while TRBV20-1 and TRBJ2-1 were favored in newly diagnosed disease. Sequencing and analysis were restricted to the TCR beta chain. Lower TCR Shannon entropy and fewer highly expanded clones were observed in persistent Graves' disease patients than in newly diagnosed patients, which suggested clonal expansion.

Taken with the paper, the label for time point translates to: persistent/refractory GD, antithyroid drugs over 5 years with positive TRAb. RNA was extracted from PBMCs in TRIzol for both TCR sequencing and RNA sequencing. Graves' disease was diagnosed according to American Thyroid Association guidelines. Patients for the study were recruited at an endocrinology department in Xi'an, China. From each patient, about 9 milliliters of peripheral blood was collected into an EDTA anticoagulant tube. Ficoll Paque Plus density gradient separation was used to isolate PBMCs, and no further T cell sorting was performed. An Agilent 2100 Bioanalyzer and agarose gel were used to assess RNA quality, and a NanoDrop 2000 was used to measure RNA concentration. The method was multiplex PCR. Sequencing instrument: Illumina HiSeq 4000. TCR beta libraries were built with iRepertoire HTBI primers and Arm-PCR amplification of CDR3 regions. Gel purification was performed on PCR products prior to sequencing. In the original analysis: Across samples, 62 TRBV and 13 to 15 TRBJ segments were identified and used for gene usage analysis of CDR3 amino acid clonotypes. COPE and FqMerger were used to merge filtered high-quality paired reads into contigs. Contigs were aligned with BLAST to IMGT TRBV, TRBD and TRBJ reference genes, and CDR3 was defined per IMGT. Any clonotype with a frequency above 0.1% was classified as a highly expanded clone. Repertoire diversity was measured by Shannon entropy, and V-J evenness by the Gini coefficient. Clonotypes shared by more than one individual were considered public. TCRdb ran its own pipeline on the public reads, namely fastp trimming at Q25 and MiXCR clone calling, and kept in-frame beta chains. Under each unique CDR3 protein, matching rows form one entry showing the most common genes and DNA. None of the V and J calls come from the authors' own analysis; TCRdb made them. The table for this sample lists about 420,000 distinct CDR3 sequences; 23% of them were counted only once. The ten largest clones add up to about 27% of the sample.

Source: peripheral blood mononuclear cells (PBMCs), taken when the disease was refractory, from a patient treated with antithyroid drugs. This sequence was found in a female donor with Graves disease. The chain is assembled from TRBV20-1 and TRBJ1-5; 7 bases in the middle match TRBD1. The nucleotide sequence is given as TGCAGTGCTAGTCCGTACAATACAGGGGACCATAATCAGCCCCAGCATTTT. Its protein is CSASPYNTGDHNQPQHF.